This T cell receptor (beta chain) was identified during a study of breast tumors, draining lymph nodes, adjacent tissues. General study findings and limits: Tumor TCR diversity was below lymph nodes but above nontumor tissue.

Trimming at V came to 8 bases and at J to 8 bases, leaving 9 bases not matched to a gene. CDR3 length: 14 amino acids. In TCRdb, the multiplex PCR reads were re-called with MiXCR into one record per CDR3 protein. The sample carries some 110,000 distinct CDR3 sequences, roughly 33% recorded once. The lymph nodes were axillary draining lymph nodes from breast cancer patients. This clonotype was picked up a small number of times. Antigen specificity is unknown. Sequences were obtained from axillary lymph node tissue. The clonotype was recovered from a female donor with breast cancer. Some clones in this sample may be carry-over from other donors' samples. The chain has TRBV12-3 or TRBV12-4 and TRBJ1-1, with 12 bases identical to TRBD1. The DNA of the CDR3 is TGTGCCAGCGCTGGGGGACAGGGGGCAAGGGAAGCTTTCTTT. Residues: CASAGGQGAREAFF.